The rows below give T cell receptor beta chains drawn from one sample of a study of cytomegalovirus exposure and HLA in healthy donors. Here immunoSEQ multiplex PCR was the method, and the copy in TCRdb shows in-frame clones only, minus some. The repertoire holds approximately 150,000 clones, just over 70% seen once, with 4% to 5% in the top ten. The specimen was PBMCs. Receptor source: a man aged 18 to 29 in good health and CMV-seropositive. CDR3s include the opening cysteine and the closing phenylalanine or tryptophan. A D gene is named only where the DNA matches it firmly. Some rows mark clone size as missing; the rest say once, few, many or name a class of expanded clone.

j_call clone_size d_call v_call cdr3_nt cdr3_aa
TRBJ2-1 once TRBD1 TRBV5-6 TGTGCCAGCAGCTTCATCTCTGGGACAGGGTACAATGAGCAGTTCTTC CASSFISGTGYNEQFF
TRBJ1-4 NA TRBD1 TRBV6-5 TGTGCCAGCAGTCCTCGGACAGGGGGGGGAGAAAAACTGTTTTTT CASSPRTGGGEKLFF
TRBJ1-2 NA NA TRBV7-9 TGTGCCAGCAGCCCGGGCCCAAGCGGTGGCTACACCTTC CASSPGPSGGYTF
TRBJ2-1 NA TRBD2 TRBV4-2 TGTGCCAGCAGCCAAGAGGCTAGCGGGGGGGATCGGTTCTTC CASSQEASGGDRFF
TRBJ2-1 NA NA TRBV10-2 TGCGCCAGCAGTGACCCGTCCGTATTGGGCGCCTACAATGAGCAGTTCTTC CASSDPSVLGAYNEQFF
TRBJ1-5 NA NA TRBV27 TGTGCCAGCAGTTTAAATCGGGGAGGCAATCAGCCCCAGCATTTT CASSLNRGGNQPQHF
TRBJ1-5 NA NA TRBV30 TGTGCCGCGAGCAGGGGTTCGGGGCAGCCCCAGCATTTT CAASRGSGQPQHF
TRBJ2-5 NA NA TRBV4-2 TGTGCCAGCAGCCAAGATGGGAGTGAGCCTGGAGGAGAGACCCAGTACTTC CASSQDGSEPGGETQYF
TRBJ2-3 NA NA TRBV2 TGTGCTCTATGGCCCGGAGGGTGGACAGATACGCAGTATTTT CALWPGGWTDTQYF
TRBJ1-1 NA NA TRBV27 TGTGCCAGCGGGAGGTTGCCCCCTGAAGCTTTCTTT CASGRLPPEAFF
TRBJ1-2 NA TRBD1 TRBV5-3 TGTGCCAGAAACTTGTGGACAGGGCCTAAGATTAACTATGGCTACACCTTC CARNLWTGPKINYGYTF
TRBJ1-5 NA TRBD1 TRBV30 TGTGCCTGGACCAACGGACAGGGCGGTGGGCCCCAGCATTTT CAWTNGQGGGPQHF
TRBJ1-2 NA TRBD1 TRBV11-3 TGTGCCAGCAGCCTACGCGTTTCAGGGGGCATCTCTGGCTACACCTTC CASSLRVSGGISGYTF
TRBJ2-5 NA NA TRBV10-3 TGTGCCATCAGTGAGGCTGACCGGGGATCTTTGGCGACCCAGTACTTC CAISEADRGSLATQYF
TRBJ1-2 NA TRBD1 TRBV5-1 TGCGCCAGCAGCTTGACTGCGACAGGGAGCGGCTACACCTTC CASSLTATGSGYTF
TRBJ2-1 NA NA TRBV19 TGTGCCAGTAGTATAGATCGAAGCGAATCCTACAATGAGCAGTTCTTC CASSIDRSESYNEQFF
TRBJ1-1 NA NA TRBV2 TGTGCCAGCAGACCCCCCTACAGGGACACTGAAGCTTTCTTT CASRPPYRDTEAFF
TRBJ1-5 once NA TRBV29-1 TGCAGCGTGGGGGACATGAGCAATCAGCCCCAGCATTTT CSVGDMSNQPQHF
TRBJ2-1 many NA TRBV2 TGTGCCAGCAGGGGGGGAGGAGGGAGCTCCTACAATGAGCAGTTCTTC CASRGGGGSSYNEQFF
TRBJ1-1 NA NA TRBV5-1 TGCGCCAGCAGCTTGGCGGGTTGGTCGGGGGGAGACACTGAAGCTTTCTTT CASSLAGWSGGDTEAFF
TRBJ1-1 NA NA TRBV7-9 TGTGCCAGCAGCCTCGCGGGGGATACTGAAGCTTTCTTT CASSLAGDTEAFF
TRBJ2-5 NA NA TRBV7-3 TGTGCCAGCAGCTCCTGGGCGGGGGCCCAAGAGACCCAGTACTTC CASSSWAGAQETQYF
TRBJ1-4 NA NA TRBV2 TGTGCCAGCAGGTTTATGGGGGAGCGGGCTAATGAAAAACTGTTTTTT CASRFMGERANEKLFF
TRBJ1-1 NA TRBD1 TRBV11-2 TGTGCCAGCAGCTTCGGCACGACAGGGCAAGCTTTCTTT CASSFGTTGQAFF
TRBJ1-2 NA TRBD1 TRBV6-5 TGTGCCAGCAGCCGGACAGGATATGGCTACACCTTC CASSRTGYGYTF
TRBJ2-5 NA NA TRBV14 TGTGCCAGCAGCCTCAACCAAGAGACCCAGTACTTC CASSLNQETQYF
TRBJ2-2 NA TRBD2 TRBV4-1 TGCGCCAGCAGCCAAATAGCGGGGAACACCGGGGAGCTGTTTTTT CASSQIAGNTGELFF
TRBJ2-4 few TRBD1 TRBV2 TGTGCCAGCAGTGCGGAGGACAGGGGGAAGGACATTCAGTACTTC CASSAEDRGKDIQYF
TRBJ1-2 NA TRBD1 TRBV29-1 TGCAGCGTTGGACCTACGGGGGACAGAATCTATGGCTACACCTTC CSVGPTGDRIYGYTF
TRBJ1-2 NA NA TRBV14 TGTGCCAGCAGCCCCACAGGGTCGGGCTATGGCTACACCTTC CASSPTGSGYGYTF
TRBJ2-1 NA TRBD2 TRBV7-8 TGTGCCAGCAGCTCTCCCCTGGGGAGCGGGAGCCAGAATGAGCAGTTCTTC CASSSPLGSGSQNEQFF
TRBJ1-1 NA TRBD1 TRBV19 TGTGCCAGTAGTCGCGACAGGGACACTGAAGCTTTCTTT CASSRDRDTEAFF
TRBJ1-1 NA NA TRBV7-8 TGTGCCAGCAGCTCGGGTCCTCTCGGGACATCCGAGGCTTTCTTT CASSSGPLGTSEAFF
TRBJ2-3 NA NA TRBV25-1 TGTGCCAGCAGTGATCCGGGGAGGACAGATACGCAGTATTTT CASSDPGRTDTQYF
TRBJ1-4 few TRBD1 TRBV4-1 TGCGCCAGCAGCCAAGATGACAGGGTGGGTGAAAAACTGTTTTTT CASSQDDRVGEKLFF
TRBJ1-2 NA NA TRBV4-1 TGCGCCAGCAGCCAAGATAACGTCTATTATGGCTACACCTTC CASSQDNVYYGYTF
TRBJ1-2 NA TRBD1 TRBV19 TGTGCCAGTAGGGGACAGGGAGCTAACTATGGCTACACCTTC CASRGQGANYGYTF
TRBJ2-3 few NA TRBV5-4 TGTGCCAGCAACCACGGGGGTCGGGGATCAGATACGCAGTATTTT CASNHGGRGSDTQYF
TRBJ2-1 NA NA TRBV6-1 TGTGCCAGCAGTGGAGACAGAGAGCAGTTCTTC CASSGDREQFF
TRBJ1-3 NA TRBD1 TRBV5-1 TGCGCCAGCAGCTCCGGGACAGGACTTAGCAACACCATATATTTT CASSSGTGLSNTIYF
TRBJ2-5 NA NA TRBV7-9 TGTGCCAGCAGCTCCAGACTGAAAACCCAAGAGACCCAGTACTTC CASSSRLKTQETQYF
TRBJ2-2 NA NA TRBV27 TGTGCCAGCAGAGGGGGTCCCGACACCGGGGAGCTGTTTTTT CASRGGPDTGELFF
TRBJ2-1 NA NA TRBV5-1 TGCGCCAGCAGCTTGTCTCTACACCGGGGGCAGTTCTTC CASSLSLHRGQFF
TRBJ1-5 NA NA TRBV19 TGTGCCAGTAGTATAGATCCCCAGGGGTCTATCGATCAGCCCCAGCATTTT CASSIDPQGSIDQPQHF
TRBJ2-5 few NA TRBV11-2 TGTGCCAGCAGCTTAGGGGCAACGCCCTCCCAAGAGACCCAGTACTTC CASSLGATPSQETQYF
TRBJ1-2 NA TRBD1 TRBV28 TGTGCCAGCAGTTTCCGGACAGGCCTAAACTATGGCTACACCTTC CASSFRTGLNYGYTF
TRBJ2-3 NA NA TRBV4-2 TGTGCCAGCAGCCCTCCGGGGCGGGGAGGTACGCAGTATTTT CASSPPGRGGTQYF